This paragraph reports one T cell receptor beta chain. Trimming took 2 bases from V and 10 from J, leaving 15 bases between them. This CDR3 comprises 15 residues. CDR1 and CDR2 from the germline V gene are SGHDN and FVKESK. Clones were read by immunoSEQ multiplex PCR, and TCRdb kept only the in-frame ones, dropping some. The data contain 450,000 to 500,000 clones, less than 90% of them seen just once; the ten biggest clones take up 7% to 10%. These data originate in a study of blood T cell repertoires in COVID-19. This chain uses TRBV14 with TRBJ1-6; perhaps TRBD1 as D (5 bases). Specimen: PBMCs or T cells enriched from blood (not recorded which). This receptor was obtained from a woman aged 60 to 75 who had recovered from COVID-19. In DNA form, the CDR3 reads TGTGCCAGCAGCCAAAGGGGTCCTGGGGGGTCACCCCTCCACTTT. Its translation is CASSQRGPGGSPLHF.